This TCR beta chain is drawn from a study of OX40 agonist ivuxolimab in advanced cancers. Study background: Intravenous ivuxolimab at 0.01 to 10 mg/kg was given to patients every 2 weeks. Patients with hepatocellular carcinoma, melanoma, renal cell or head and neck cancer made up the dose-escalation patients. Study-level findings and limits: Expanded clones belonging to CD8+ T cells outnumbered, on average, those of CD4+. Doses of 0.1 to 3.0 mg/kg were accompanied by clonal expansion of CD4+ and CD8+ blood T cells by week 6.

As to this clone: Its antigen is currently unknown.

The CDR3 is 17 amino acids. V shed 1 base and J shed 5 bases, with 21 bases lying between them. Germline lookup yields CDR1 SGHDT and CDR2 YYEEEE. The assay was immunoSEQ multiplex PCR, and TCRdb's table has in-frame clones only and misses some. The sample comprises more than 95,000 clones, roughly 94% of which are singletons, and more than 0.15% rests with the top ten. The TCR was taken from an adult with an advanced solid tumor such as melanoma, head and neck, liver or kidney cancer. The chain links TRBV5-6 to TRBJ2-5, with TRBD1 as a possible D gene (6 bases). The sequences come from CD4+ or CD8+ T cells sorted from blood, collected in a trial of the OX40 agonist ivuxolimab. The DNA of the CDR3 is TGTGCCAGCAGCTTGTTGGTTTCAGGGGCTTCGAGGGAGACCCAGTACTTC. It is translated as CASSLLVSGASRETQYF.